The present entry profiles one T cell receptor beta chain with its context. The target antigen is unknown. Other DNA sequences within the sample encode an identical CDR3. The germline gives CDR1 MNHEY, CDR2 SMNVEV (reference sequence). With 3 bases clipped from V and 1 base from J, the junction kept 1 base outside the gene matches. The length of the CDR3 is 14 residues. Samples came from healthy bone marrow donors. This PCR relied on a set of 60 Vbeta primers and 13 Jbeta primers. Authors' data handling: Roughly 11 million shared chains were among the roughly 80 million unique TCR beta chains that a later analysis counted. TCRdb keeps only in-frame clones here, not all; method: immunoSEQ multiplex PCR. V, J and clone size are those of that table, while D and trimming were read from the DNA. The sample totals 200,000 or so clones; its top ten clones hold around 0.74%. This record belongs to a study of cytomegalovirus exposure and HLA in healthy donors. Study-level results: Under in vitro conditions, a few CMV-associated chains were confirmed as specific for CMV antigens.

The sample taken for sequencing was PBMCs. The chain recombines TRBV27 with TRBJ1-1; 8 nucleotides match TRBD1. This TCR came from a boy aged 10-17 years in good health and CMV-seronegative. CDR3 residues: CASSFGQGNTEAFF. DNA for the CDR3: TGTGCCAGCAGTTTTGGACAGGGGAACACTGAAGCTTTCTTT.